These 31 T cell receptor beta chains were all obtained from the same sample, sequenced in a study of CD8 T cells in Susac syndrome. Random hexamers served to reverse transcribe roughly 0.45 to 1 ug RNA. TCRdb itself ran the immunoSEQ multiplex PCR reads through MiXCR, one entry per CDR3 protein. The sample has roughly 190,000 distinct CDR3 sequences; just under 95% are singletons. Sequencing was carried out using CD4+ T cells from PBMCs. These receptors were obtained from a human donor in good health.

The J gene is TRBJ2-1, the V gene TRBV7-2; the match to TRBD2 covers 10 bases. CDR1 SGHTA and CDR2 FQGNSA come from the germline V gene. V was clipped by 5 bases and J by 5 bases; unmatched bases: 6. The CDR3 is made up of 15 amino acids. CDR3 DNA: TGTGCCAGCAGCGCCCTAGCGGGAGTAAACAATGAGCAGTTCTTC. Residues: CASSALAGVNNEQFF.

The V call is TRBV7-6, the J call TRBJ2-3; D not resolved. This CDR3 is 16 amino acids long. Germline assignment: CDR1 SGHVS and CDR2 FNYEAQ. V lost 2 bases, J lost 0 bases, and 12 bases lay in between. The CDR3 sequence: CASSLYVGRSTDTQYF. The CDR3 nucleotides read TGTGCCAGCAGCTTATATGTAGGACGAAGCACAGATACGCAGTATTTT. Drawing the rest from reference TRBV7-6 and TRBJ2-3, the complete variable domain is GAGVSQSPRYKVTKRGQDVALRCDPISGHVSLYWYRQALGQGPEFLTYFNYEAQQDKSGLPNDRFSAERPEGSISTLTIQRTEQRDSAMYRCASSLYVGRSTDTQYFGPGTRLTVL.

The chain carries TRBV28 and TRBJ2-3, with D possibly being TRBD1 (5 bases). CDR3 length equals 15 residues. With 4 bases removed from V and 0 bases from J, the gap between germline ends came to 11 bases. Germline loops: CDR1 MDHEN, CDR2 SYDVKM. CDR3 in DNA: TGTGCCAGCAGTTCCAGGGTGACTAGCACAGATACGCAGTATTTT. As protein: CASSSRVTSTDTQYF.

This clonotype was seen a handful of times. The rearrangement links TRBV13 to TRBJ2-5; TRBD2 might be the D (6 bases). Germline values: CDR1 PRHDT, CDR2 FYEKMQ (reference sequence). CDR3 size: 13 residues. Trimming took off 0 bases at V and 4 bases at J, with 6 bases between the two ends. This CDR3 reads CASSLGAGETQYF. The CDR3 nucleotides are TGTGCCAGCAGCTTAGGAGCGGGAGAGACCCAGTACTTC.

The CDR3 is CATSDSSGYQPQHF. DNA for the CDR3: TGTGCCACCAGTGATTCCTCGGGGTACCAGCCCCAGCATTTT. The genes are TRBV24-1 and TRBJ1-5; D unresolved. Germline CDR1 and CDR2: KGHDR and SFDVKD. This CDR3 contains 14 residues. The V and J ends lost 2 bases and 7 bases respectively, with 11 bases between them.

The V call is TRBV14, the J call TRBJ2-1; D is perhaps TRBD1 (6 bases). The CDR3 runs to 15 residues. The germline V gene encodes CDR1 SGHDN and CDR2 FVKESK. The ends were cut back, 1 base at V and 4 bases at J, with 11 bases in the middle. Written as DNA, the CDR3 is TGTGCCAGCAGCCAAGTTTCAGGGGCGTACAATGAGCAGTTCTTC. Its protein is CASSQVSGAYNEQFF.

CDR3 in amino acids: CASSSTGMSNQPQHF. The CDR3 bases are TGTGCCAGCAGTTCCACAGGCATGAGCAATCAGCCCCAGCATTTT. V is TRBV2 and J is TRBJ1-5; perhaps TRBD1 as D (5 bases). V shed 5 bases and J shed 1 base, with 12 bases lying between them. CDR3 length equals 15 residues. Germline values: CDR1 SNHLY, CDR2 FYNNEI.

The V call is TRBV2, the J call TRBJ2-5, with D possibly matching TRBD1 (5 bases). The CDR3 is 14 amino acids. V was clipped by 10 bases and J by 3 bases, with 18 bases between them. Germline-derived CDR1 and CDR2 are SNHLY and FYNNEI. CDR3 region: CATQGGGAEETQYF. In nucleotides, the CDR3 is TGTGCCACCCAAGGCGGTGGGGCGGAAGAGACCCAGTACTTC. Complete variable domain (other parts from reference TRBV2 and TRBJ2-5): EPEVTQTPSHQVTQMGQEVILRCVPISNHLYFYWYRQILGQKVEFLVSFYNNEISEKSEIFDDQFSVERPDGSNFTLKIRSTKLEDSAMYFCATQGGGAEETQYFGPGTRLLVL.

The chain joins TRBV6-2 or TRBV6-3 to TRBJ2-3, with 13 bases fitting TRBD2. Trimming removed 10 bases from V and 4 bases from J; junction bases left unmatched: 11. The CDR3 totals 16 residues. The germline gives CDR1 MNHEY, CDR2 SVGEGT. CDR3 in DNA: TGTGCCATACGGAGACTAGCGGGAGGCCAGGCAGATACGCAGTATTTT. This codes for CAIRRLAGGQADTQYF.

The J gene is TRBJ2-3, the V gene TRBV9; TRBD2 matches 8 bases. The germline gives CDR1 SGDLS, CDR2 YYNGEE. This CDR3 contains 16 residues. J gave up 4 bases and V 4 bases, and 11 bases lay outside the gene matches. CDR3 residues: CASSPPPGGEADTQYF. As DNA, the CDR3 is TGTGCCAGCAGCCCCCCGCCGGGAGGGGAGGCAGATACGCAGTATTTT.

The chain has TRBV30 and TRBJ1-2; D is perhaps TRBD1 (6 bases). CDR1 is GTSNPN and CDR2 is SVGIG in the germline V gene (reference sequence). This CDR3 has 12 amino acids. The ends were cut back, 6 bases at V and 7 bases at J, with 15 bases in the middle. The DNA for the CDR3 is TGTGCCTGTTACAGGGTGGAAGCTGGCTACACCTTC. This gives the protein CACYRVEAGYTF.

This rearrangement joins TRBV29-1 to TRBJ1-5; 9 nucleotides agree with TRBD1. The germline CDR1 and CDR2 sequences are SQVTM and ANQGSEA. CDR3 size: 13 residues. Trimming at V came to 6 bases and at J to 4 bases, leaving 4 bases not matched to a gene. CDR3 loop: CSVGTGPNQPQHF. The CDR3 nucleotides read TGCAGCGTGGGGACAGGGCCAAATCAGCCCCAGCATTTT.

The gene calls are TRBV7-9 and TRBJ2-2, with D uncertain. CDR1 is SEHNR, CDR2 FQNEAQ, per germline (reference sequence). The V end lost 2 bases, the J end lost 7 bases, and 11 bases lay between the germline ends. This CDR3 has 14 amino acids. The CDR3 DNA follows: TGTGCCAGCAGCTTACTAGAGGCAGTCGGGGAGCTGTTTTTT. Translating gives CASSLLEAVGELFF.

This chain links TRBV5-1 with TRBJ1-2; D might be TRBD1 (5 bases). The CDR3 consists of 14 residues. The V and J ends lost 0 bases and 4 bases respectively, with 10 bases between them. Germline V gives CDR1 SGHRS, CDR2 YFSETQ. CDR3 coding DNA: TGCGCCAGCAGCTTGGGGGGGTCGGCCTATGGCTACACCTTC. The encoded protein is CASSLGGSAYGYTF.

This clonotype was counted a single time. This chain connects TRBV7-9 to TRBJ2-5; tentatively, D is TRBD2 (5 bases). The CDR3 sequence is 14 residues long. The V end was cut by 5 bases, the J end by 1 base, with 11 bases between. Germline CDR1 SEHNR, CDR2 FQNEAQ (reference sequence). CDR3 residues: CASSTRSGQETQYF. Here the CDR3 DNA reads TGTGCCAGCAGCACCAGGAGCGGCCAAGAGACCCAGTACTTC.

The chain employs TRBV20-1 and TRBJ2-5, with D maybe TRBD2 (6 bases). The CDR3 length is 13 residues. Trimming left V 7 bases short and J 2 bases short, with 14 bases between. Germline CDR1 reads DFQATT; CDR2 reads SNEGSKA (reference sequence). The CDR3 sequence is CSGPPAGQETQYF. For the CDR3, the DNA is TGCAGTGGACCCCCTGCGGGACAAGAGACCCAGTACTTC.

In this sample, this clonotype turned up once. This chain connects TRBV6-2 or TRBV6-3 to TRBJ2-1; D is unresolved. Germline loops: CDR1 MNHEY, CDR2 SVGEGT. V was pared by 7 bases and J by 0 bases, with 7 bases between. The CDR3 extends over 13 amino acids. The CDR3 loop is CASMRSSYNEQFF. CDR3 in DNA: TGTGCCAGCATGAGAAGCTCCTACAATGAGCAGTTCTTC.

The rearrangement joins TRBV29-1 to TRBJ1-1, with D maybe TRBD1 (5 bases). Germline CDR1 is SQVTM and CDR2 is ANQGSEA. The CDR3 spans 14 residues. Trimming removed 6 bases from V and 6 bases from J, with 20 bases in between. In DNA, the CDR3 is TGCAGCGTAACGGGACCCCTGGCTGGGGCTGAAGCTTTCTTT. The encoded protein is CSVTGPLAGAEAFF.

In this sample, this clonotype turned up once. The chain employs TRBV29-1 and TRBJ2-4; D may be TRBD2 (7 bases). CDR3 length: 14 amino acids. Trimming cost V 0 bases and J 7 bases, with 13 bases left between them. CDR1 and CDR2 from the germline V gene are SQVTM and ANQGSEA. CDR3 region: CSVEDRGARNIQYF. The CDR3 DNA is TGCAGCGTTGAAGATCGGGGGGCCAGGAACATTCAGTACTTC. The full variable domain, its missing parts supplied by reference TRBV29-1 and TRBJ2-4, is SAVISQKPSRDICQRGTSLTIQCQVDSQVTMMFWYRQQPGQSLTLIATANQGSEATYESGFVIDKFPISRPNLTFSTLTVSNMSPEDSSIYLCSVEDRGARNIQYFGAGTRLSVL.

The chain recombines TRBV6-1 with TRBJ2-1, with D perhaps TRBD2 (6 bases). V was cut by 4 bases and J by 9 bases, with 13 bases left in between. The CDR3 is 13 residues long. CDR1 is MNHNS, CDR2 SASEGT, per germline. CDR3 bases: TGTGCCAGCAGTGGACTAGTCTCGAGTGAGCAGTTCTTC. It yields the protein CASSGLVSSEQFF.

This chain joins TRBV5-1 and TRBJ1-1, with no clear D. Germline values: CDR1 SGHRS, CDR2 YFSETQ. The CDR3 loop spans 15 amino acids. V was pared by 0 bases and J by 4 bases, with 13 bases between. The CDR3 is CASSLGRGEATEAFF. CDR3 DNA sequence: TGCGCCAGCAGCTTGGGTCGGGGAGAGGCCACTGAAGCTTTCTTT.

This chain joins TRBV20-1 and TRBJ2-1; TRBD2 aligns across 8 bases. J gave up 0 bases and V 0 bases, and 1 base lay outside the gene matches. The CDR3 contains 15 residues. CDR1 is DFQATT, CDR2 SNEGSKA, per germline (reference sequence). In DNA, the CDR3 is TGCAGTGCTAGAGAAGGGACTAGCTCCTACAATGAGCAGTTCTTC. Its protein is CSAREGTSSYNEQFF.

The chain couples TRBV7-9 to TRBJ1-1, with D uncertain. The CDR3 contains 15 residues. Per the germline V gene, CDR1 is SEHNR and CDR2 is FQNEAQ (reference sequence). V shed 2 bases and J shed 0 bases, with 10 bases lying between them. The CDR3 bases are TGTGCCAGCAGCTTATTAGGGAATTTGAACACTGAAGCTTTCTTT. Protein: CASSLLGNLNTEAFF.

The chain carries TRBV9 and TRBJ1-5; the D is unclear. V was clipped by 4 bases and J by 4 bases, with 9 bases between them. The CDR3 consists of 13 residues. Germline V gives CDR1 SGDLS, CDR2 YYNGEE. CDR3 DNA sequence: TGTGCCAGCAGCACTTCCCCAAATCAGCCCCAGCATTTT. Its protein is CASSTSPNQPQHF. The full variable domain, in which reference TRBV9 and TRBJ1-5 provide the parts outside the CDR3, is DSGVTQTPKHLITATGQRVTLRCSPRSGDLSVYWYQQSLDQGLQFLIQYYNGEERAKGNILERFSAQQFPDLHSELNLSSLELGDSALYFCASSTSPNQPQHFGDGTRLSIL.

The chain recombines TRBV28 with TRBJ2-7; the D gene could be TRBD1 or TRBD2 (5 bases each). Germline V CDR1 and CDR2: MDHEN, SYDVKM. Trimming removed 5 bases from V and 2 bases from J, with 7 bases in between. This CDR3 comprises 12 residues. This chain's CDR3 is CASSGGAYEQYF. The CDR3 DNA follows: TGTGCCAGCAGTGGGGGAGCCTACGAGCAGTACTTC.

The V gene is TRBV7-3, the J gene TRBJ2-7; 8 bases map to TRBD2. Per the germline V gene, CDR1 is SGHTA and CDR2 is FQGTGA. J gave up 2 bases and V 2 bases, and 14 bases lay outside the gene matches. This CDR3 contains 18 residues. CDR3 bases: TGTGCCAGCAGCTTATCCCCTCCAGGGACTAGTATCACCTACGAGCAGTACTTC. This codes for CASSLSPPGTSITYEQYF.

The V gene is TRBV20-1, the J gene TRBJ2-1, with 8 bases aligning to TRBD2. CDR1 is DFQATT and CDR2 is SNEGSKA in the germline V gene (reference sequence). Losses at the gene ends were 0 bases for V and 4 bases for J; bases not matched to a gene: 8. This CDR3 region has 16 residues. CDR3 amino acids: CSARDEASGFYNEQFF. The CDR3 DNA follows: TGCAGTGCTAGAGACGAGGCTAGCGGGTTTTACAATGAGCAGTTCTTC.

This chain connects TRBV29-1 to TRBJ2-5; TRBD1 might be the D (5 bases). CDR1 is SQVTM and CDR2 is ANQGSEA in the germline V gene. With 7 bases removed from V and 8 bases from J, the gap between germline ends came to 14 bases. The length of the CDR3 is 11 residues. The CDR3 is CSGTISSTQYF. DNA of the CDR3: TGCAGCGGGACAATCTCGTCTACCCAGTACTTC.

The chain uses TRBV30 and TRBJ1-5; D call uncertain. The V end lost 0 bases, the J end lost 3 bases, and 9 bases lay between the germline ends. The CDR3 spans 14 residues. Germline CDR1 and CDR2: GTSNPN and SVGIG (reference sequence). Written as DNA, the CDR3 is TGTGCCTGGAGTGTGGGGAGGGTCAATCAGCCCCAGCATTTT. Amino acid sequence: CAWSVGRVNQPQHF.

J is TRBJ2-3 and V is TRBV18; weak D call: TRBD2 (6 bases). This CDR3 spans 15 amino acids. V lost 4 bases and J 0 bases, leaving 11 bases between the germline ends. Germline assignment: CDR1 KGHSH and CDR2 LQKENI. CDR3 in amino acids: CASSQSGPSTDTQYF. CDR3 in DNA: TGTGCCAGCTCACAGAGCGGGCCAAGCACAGATACGCAGTATTTT.

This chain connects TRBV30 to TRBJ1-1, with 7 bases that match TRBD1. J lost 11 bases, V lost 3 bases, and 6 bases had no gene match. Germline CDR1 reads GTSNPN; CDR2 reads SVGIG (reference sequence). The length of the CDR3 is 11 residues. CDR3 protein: CAWRGTGAAFF. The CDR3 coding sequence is TGTGCCTGGAGAGGAACAGGGGCGGCTTTCTTT.